Below are 28 T cell receptor beta chains sequenced from a single sample in a study of beta chain features in type 1 diabetes. The sequenced template was cDNA made from the entire isolated RNA. Measured with immunoSEQ multiplex PCR; TCRdb has only the in-frame clones, and not every one. The table records fewer than 650,000 clones, about a sixth of them present only once. The sequenced sample consisted of naive CD4+ T cells from blood. The receptors originated from a man aged 18 to 29 in good health.

This clone has just a few counts. The V gene is TRBV30, the J gene TRBJ1-6, with unresolved D. The V end lost 2 bases, the J end lost 2 bases, and 13 bases lay between the germline ends. Germline lookup yields CDR1 GTSNPN and CDR2 SVGIG (reference sequence). The CDR3 loop spans 16 amino acids. CDR3 bases: TGTGCCTGGAGTTATGCGAGGGTACCCTATAATTCACCCCTCCACTTT. Translating it yields CAWSYARVPYNSPLHF.

There are many counts of this clone. V gene TRBV7-9 combines with J gene TRBJ2-3; weak D call: TRBD1 (6 bases). V was shortened by 6 bases and J by 4 bases, with 17 bases between the two germline ends. Germline CDR1 is SEHNR and CDR2 is FQNEAQ (reference sequence). The length of the CDR3 is 15 residues. CDR3 region: CASRLPGHPADTQYF. The CDR3 nucleotides are TGTGCCAGCAGACTTCCGGGACACCCGGCAGATACGCAGTATTTT.

This clone was seen a few times. The V and J genes are TRBV7-8 and TRBJ2-3; 8 bases line up with TRBD2. The CDR3 consists of 17 residues. The germline CDR1 and CDR2 sequences are SGHVS and FQNEAQ. The trim removed 0 bases at V and 2 bases at J, leaving 7 bases unmatched. The CDR3 DNA is TGTGCCAGCAGCTTAGCCAGACTAGCGACGCCCACAGATACGCAGTATTTT. This sequence encodes CASSLARLATPTDTQYF.

V gene TRBV7-3 combines with J gene TRBJ2-3; 11 positions agree with TRBD2. The J segment lost 4 bases and the V segment lost 4 bases, leaving 7 bases of the junction unmatched. The CDR3 extends over 16 amino acids. The germline CDR1 and CDR2 sequences are SGHTA and FQGTGA. The CDR3 DNA sequence: TGTGCCAGCAGCTCCCTACTAGCGGGAGAACCAGATACGCAGTATTTT. It is translated as CASSSLLAGEPDTQYF.

The table lists this clone with a few counts. The J gene is TRBJ2-5, the V gene TRBV5-1; a weak D match, TRBD2 (5 bases). V lost 6 bases and J 4 bases, leaving 16 bases between the germline ends. The germline V gene encodes CDR1 SGHRS and CDR2 YFSETQ. The CDR3 consists of 14 residues. Written as DNA, the CDR3 is TGCGCCAGCACCGAAAGAAGCGGAGCAGAGACCCAGTACTTC. Translated, it gives CASTERSGAETQYF.

This clone was counted a few times. This chain links TRBV7-2 with TRBJ2-3; D is perhaps TRBD1 or TRBD2 (6 bases each). Germline CDR1 SGHTA, CDR2 FQGNSA. Trimming took off 5 bases at V and 0 bases at J, with 15 bases between the two ends. The CDR3 has 16 residues. For the CDR3, the DNA is TGTGCCAGCAGCCCACCGGGGGCGGGTAGCACAGATACGCAGTATTTT. Translation gives CASSPPGAGSTDTQYF.

This clone was detected only a few times. This same CDR3 is encoded by further DNA sequences in the sample. The DNA for the CDR3 is TGTGCCAGCAGTGAATTTTATGGCTACACCTTC. Translated, it gives CASSEFYGYTF. The V gene is TRBV25-1, the J gene TRBJ1-2; unclear D gene. V lost 1 base, J lost 5 bases, and 2 bases lay in between. The CDR3 covers 11 residues. The germline V gene has CDR1 MGHDK and CDR2 SYGVNS.

This clone has a handful of counts. This chain links TRBV5-6 with TRBJ2-4; the D gene is possibly TRBD1 (6 bases). With 8 bases removed from V and 0 bases from J, the gap between germline ends came to 15 bases. This CDR3 is 15 amino acids long. The germline V gene has CDR1 SGHDT and CDR2 YYEEEE. The CDR3 DNA follows: TGTGCCAGTGCCCCCAGGGGCTTAGCCAAAAACATTCAGTACTTC. Protein product: CASAPRGLAKNIQYF.

A few counts support this clone. This chain joins TRBV7-2 and TRBJ1-2; TRBD1 matches 7 bases. This CDR3 has 12 amino acids. J gave up 7 bases and V 6 bases, and 5 bases lay outside the gene matches. Looked up from germline, CDR1 is SGHTA and CDR2 is FQGNSA. CDR3 sequence reads: CASSPQGVGYTF. The CDR3, as DNA: TGTGCCAGCAGTCCGCAGGGGGTTGGCTACACCTTC.

This sequence joins TRBV6-6 and TRBJ1-1; TRBD1 matches 9 bases. V trimming: 2 bases; J trimming: 4 bases; junction bases outside the gene matches: 5. In germline, CDR1 is MNHNY, CDR2 SVGAGI (reference sequence). The CDR3 runs 15 residues. The DNA for the CDR3 is TGTGCCAGCAGTTACGTACAGGGGGCAAGCACTGAAGCTTTCTTT. Its protein product is CASSYVQGASTEAFF.

The rearrangement links TRBV9 to TRBJ1-4; no reliable D call. Germline values: CDR1 SGDLS, CDR2 YYNGEE. V was cut by 4 bases and J by 6 bases, with 13 bases left in between. The CDR3 consists of 14 residues. The chain's CDR3 is CASSLRGRDEKLFF. CDR3 bases: TGTGCCAGCAGCTTAAGAGGGAGAGATGAAAAACTGTTTTTT.

This chain connects TRBV9 to TRBJ2-5, with D perhaps matching TRBD1 (5 bases). Germline V gene lookup returns CDR1 SGDLS and CDR2 YYNGEE. There are 15 residues in the CDR3. Trimming cost V 0 bases and J 2 bases, with 11 bases left between them. CDR3 residues: CASSVGSQGQETQYF. In nucleotides, the CDR3 is TGTGCCAGCAGCGTAGGGTCTCAGGGACAAGAGACCCAGTACTTC.

This clone was seen more than once but under ten times. The chain recombines TRBV2 with TRBJ2-2; no clear D. Germline V gene sequence: CDR1 SNHLY, CDR2 FYNNEI. V shed 0 bases and J shed 5 bases, with 4 bases lying between them. The CDR3 runs 13 residues. CDR3 sequence: CASSEARTGELFF. The CDR3 region has the DNA TGTGCCAGCAGTGAAGCCCGTACCGGGGAGCTGTTTTTT.

This clone has only a few counts. V gene TRBV5-1 combines with J gene TRBJ2-5; D unresolved. The CDR3 loop spans 12 amino acids. V was cut by 5 bases and J by 2 bases, with 7 bases left in between. Germline-derived CDR1 and CDR2 are SGHRS and YFSETQ. CDR3: CASSSQQETQYF. CDR3 in DNA: TGCGCCAGCAGTTCCCAACAAGAGACCCAGTACTTC. Drawing the rest from reference TRBV5-1 and TRBJ2-5, the complete variable domain is KAGVTQTPRYLIKTRGQQVTLSCSPISGHRSVSWYQQTPGQGLQFLFEYFSETQRNKGNFPGRFSGRQFSNSRSEMNVSTLELGDSALYLCASSSQQETQYFGPGTRLLVL.

The chain links TRBV18 to TRBJ2-1; perhaps TRBD1 as D (5 bases). The CDR3 contains 15 residues. V lost 2 bases, J lost 2 bases, and 10 bases lay in between. CDR1 is KGHSH and CDR2 is LQKENI in the germline V gene. In DNA form, the CDR3 reads TGTGCCAGCTCACCATTACAGGAGACCTACAATGAGCAGTTCTTC. It yields the protein CASSPLQETYNEQFF.

The genes are TRBV5-6 and TRBJ2-7, with 8 bases that match TRBD2. V dropped 3 bases and J dropped 4; count of bases not matched to a gene: 6. CDR1 SGHDT and CDR2 YYEEEE come from the germline V gene. The CDR3 extends over 14 amino acids. The CDR3 DNA follows: TGTGCCAGCAGCTGGGCCGGGACTAGGTACGAGCAGTACTTC. This sequence encodes CASSWAGTRYEQYF.

This clone was found a few times. The chain employs TRBV20-1 and TRBJ2-1; D unresolved. Germline V lookup: CDR1 DFQATT, CDR2 SNEGSKA (reference sequence). V gave up 1 base and J gave up 8 bases, with 6 bases separating them. The CDR3 consists of 11 residues. The CDR3 region is CSARGWDEQFF. DNA of the CDR3: TGCAGTGCTAGAGGGTGGGATGAGCAGTTCTTC.

The chain couples TRBV5-1 to TRBJ2-7, with 9 bases that match TRBD1. Germline assignment: CDR1 SGHRS and CDR2 YFSETQ. This CDR3 is 13 amino acids long. With V trimmed by 7 bases and J by 7 bases, 9 bases remained unmatched. The CDR3 loop reads CASAGTGSFEQYF. The CDR3 DNA follows: TGCGCCAGCGCCGGGACAGGGTCCTTTGAGCAGTACTTC.

This clone was counted between two and nine times. The V and J genes are TRBV6-5 and TRBJ1-1; no clear D gene. With 2 bases removed from V and 0 bases from J, the gap between germline ends came to 7 bases. CDR1 MNHEY and CDR2 SVGAGI come from the germline V gene. The CDR3 is 14 amino acids. The CDR3 DNA is TGTGCCAGCAGTTACAGAAGGATGAACACTGAAGCTTTCTTT. Translating gives CASSYRRMNTEAFF.

The chain links TRBV30 to TRBJ2-2; unclear D gene. Trimming cost V 3 bases and J 3 bases, with 2 bases left between them. CDR3 size: 11 residues. Germline V gene lookup returns CDR1 GTSNPN and CDR2 SVGIG (reference sequence). This chain's CDR3 is CAWRDTGELFF. The CDR3 DNA is TGTGCCTGGAGGGACACCGGGGAGCTGTTTTTT.

This clone was seen a few times. This chain joins TRBV30 and TRBJ1-2; possibly TRBD1 for D (5 bases). CDR1 is GTSNPN, CDR2 SVGIG, per germline (reference sequence). Between the trimmed V and J ends, which lost 2 bases and 5 bases, there was a span of 15 bases. CDR3 size: 14 residues. DNA for the CDR3: TGTGCCTGGAGTATAGCAGGGATCGGGTATGGCTACACCTTC. Its translation: CAWSIAGIGYGYTF.

The genes are TRBV28 and TRBJ1-5; 8 bases align to TRBD1. Losses at the gene ends were 6 bases for V and 0 bases for J; bases not matched to a gene: 10. This CDR3 region has 17 residues. CDR1 and CDR2 from the germline V gene are MDHEN and SYDVKM. This CDR3 reads CASSPIRGPFSNQPQHF. In nucleotides, the CDR3 is TGTGCCAGCAGCCCCATCAGGGGGCCATTTAGCAATCAGCCCCAGCATTTT.

The chain is built from TRBV9 and TRBJ1-6; no clear D gene. The V gene's germline CDR1 is SGDLS and CDR2 YYNGEE. The CDR3 runs 16 residues. The V and J ends lost 4 bases and 8 bases respectively, with 19 bases between them. The CDR3 DNA reads TGTGCCAGCAGCCCCCGGCCTTCCGGCGAGGATTCACCCCTCCACTTT. This encodes CASSPRPSGEDSPLHF.

This chain connects TRBV9 to TRBJ2-1, with 7 bases identical to TRBD1. The CDR3 runs to 12 residues. CDR1 and CDR2 (germline): SGDLS, YYNGEE. Losses at the gene ends were 6 bases for V and 10 bases for J; bases not matched to a gene: 7. The CDR3 DNA follows: TGTGCCAGCAACACAGGGGCCCGGGAGCAGTTCTTC. It encodes CASNTGAREQFF.

The V and J genes are TRBV19 and TRBJ2-7; TRBD2 might be the D (6 bases). This CDR3 spans 17 amino acids. Trimming shortened V by 3 bases and J by 0 bases, and 18 bases separated the two germline ends. The V gene's germline CDR1 is LNHDA and CDR2 SQIVND (reference sequence). CDR3 sequence (DNA): TGTGCCAGTAGTATGCCACGGGAAGCCGGGAGCTCCTACGAGCAGTACTTC. Amino acid sequence: CASSMPREAGSSYEQYF.

This clone was recorded a few times. The chain couples TRBV28 to TRBJ2-1; perhaps TRBD1 as D (7 bases). The ends were cut back, 6 bases at V and 8 bases at J, with 23 bases in the middle. The CDR3 is made up of 16 amino acids. The V gene's germline CDR1 is MDHEN and CDR2 SYDVKM. CDR3: CASSPGGLTKFDEQFF. CDR3 DNA: TGTGCCAGCAGCCCAGGGGGACTGACCAAATTCGATGAGCAGTTCTTC.

This clone was detected a few times. This sequence joins TRBV21-1 and TRBJ1-2; the D call in the table, TRBD1, was not verified against the DNA. TRBV21-1 is noted as a pseudogene. The CDR3 is 13 amino acids. The CDR3 protein is CARAGQGAGGYTF. The CDR3 bases are TGTGCCCGGGCGGGACAGGGGGCCGGTGGCTACACCTTC.

The chain joins TRBV28 to TRBJ2-3, with TRBD2 identical over 9 bases. Germline assignment: CDR1 MDHEN and CDR2 SYDVKM. V dropped 5 bases and J dropped 8; count of bases not matched to a gene: 14. This CDR3 spans 16 amino acids. This CDR3 reads CASSPRSGGPGGTQYF. In DNA form, the CDR3 reads TGTGCCAGCAGTCCCCGTAGCGGGGGCCCCGGGGGTACGCAGTATTTT.